These T cell receptor beta chains were read from a single sample in a study of shared clonotypes between healthy human individuals. Assay used: immunoSEQ multiplex PCR; TCRdb lists only in-frame clones, some missing. The data contain about 1.9 million clones, around 93% of them singletons. Sample: naive CD8+ T cells from PBMCs. These receptor sequences come from a man aged 18 to 29 in good health. Some clones in this sample may be carry-over from other donors' samples. The CDR3 runs from the conserved cysteine through the conserved F or W. The D gene is left open where the match is weak. For some rows the clone size is stated as once, few or many, or as a class when expanded; others skip it.

j_gene	v_gene	d_gene	abundance	CDR3nt	CDR3aa
TRBJ2-3	TRBV5-1	.	.	TGCGCCAGCAGCGCCAGCCCAGATACGCAGTATTTT	CASSASPDTQYF
TRBJ2-1	TRBV9	.	.	TGTGCCAGCAGCGTACCCCGAACAGGGTCCAGCTCCTACAATGAGCAGTTCTTC	CASSVPRTGSSSYNEQFF
TRBJ2-3	TRBV2	.	.	TGTGCCAGCGGAACCCGCACAGATACGCAGTATTTT	CASGTRTDTQYF
TRBJ2-1	TRBV5-1	.	.	TGCGCCAGCACCACTTCGTCAGTGAGCTCCTACAATGAGCAGTTCTTC	CASTTSSVSSYNEQFF
TRBJ1-5	TRBV7-6	.	.	TGTGCCAGCAGCTTAATCTTCCCACCGACGGAGGATCAGCCCCAGCATTTT	CASSLIFPPTEDQPQHF
TRBJ1-2	TRBV27	.	.	TGTGCCAGCAGTTTGGTAAGGGGAGCCCATGGCTACACCTTC	CASSLVRGAHGYTF
TRBJ2-1	TRBV7-3	TRBD2	.	TGTGCCAGCAGCCCGGGACTAGCGACCTACAATGAGCAGTTCTTC	CASSPGLATYNEQFF
TRBJ2-7	TRBV13	TRBD1	once	TGTGCCAGCAGCATTGTCGTAGGACAGGGGGTCGCCTACGAGCAGTACTTC	CASSIVVGQGVAYEQYF
TRBJ2-3	TRBV5-6	.	.	TGTGCCAGCAGCTTATCGAAGGGTACGCAGTATTTT	CASSLSKGTQYF
TRBJ1-5	TRBV27	.	.	TGTGCCAGCACCCGAAGGGTAGGTCAGCCCCAGCATTTT	CASTRRVGQPQHF
TRBJ1-5	TRBV28	.	few	TGTGCCAGCAGCCCCTTGACAGGACACAGCAATCAGCCCCAGCATTTT	CASSPLTGHSNQPQHF
TRBJ2-2	TRBV19	TRBD2	.	TGTGCCAGTAGTATTGGTTTGGGGACTAGCGCGCACACCGGGGAGCTGTTTTTT	CASSIGLGTSAHTGELFF
TRBJ2-7	TRBV10-3	.	.	TGTGCCGCTATTGGGGGGGCAGACTCAAGCACCCCCTCCTACGAGCAGTACTTC	CAAIGGADSSTPSYEQYF
TRBJ2-3	TRBV9	.	.	TGTGCCAGCAGCGTAGGGGTCAGGGGGGGCATAGGTACAGATACGCAGTATTTT	CASSVGVRGGIGTDTQYF
TRBJ2-5	TRBV11-2	.	.	TGTGCCAGCAGCTTAGACCAGACCCAGTACTTC	CASSLDQTQYF
TRBJ2-5	TRBV28	.	.	TGTGCCAGCTTATTGGGGGCGGGAGAGACCCAGTACTTC	CASLLGAGETQYF
TRBJ2-3	TRBV18	TRBD2	.	TGTGCCAGCTCACCATGGGGCCAGTTGATAGCGGGAGAGTTAACAGATACGCAGTATTTT	CASSPWGQLIAGELTDTQYF
TRBJ1-1	TRBV27	.	.	TGTGCCAGCAGTTTTTTAATCGGCGACAGGCCCACTGAAGCTTTCTTT	CASSFLIGDRPTEAFF
TRBJ2-5	TRBV5-1	.	few	TGCGCCAGCAGCTTGGGGGGGTACCAAGAGACCCAGTACTTC	CASSLGGYQETQYF
TRBJ2-7	TRBV7-9	.	.	TGTGCCAGCAGCGCGAGTTCCTCCAGCTACGAGCAGTACTTC	CASSASSSSYEQYF
TRBJ1-5	TRBV29-1	.	.	TGCAGCGTTGGGGCCCAAGGGGCCAATCAGCCCCAGCATTTT	CSVGAQGANQPQHF
TRBJ1-1	TRBV6-1	.	.	TGTGCCAGCAGTGAAGCACCGCAGGGACTCACTGAAGCTTTCTTT	CASSEAPQGLTEAFF